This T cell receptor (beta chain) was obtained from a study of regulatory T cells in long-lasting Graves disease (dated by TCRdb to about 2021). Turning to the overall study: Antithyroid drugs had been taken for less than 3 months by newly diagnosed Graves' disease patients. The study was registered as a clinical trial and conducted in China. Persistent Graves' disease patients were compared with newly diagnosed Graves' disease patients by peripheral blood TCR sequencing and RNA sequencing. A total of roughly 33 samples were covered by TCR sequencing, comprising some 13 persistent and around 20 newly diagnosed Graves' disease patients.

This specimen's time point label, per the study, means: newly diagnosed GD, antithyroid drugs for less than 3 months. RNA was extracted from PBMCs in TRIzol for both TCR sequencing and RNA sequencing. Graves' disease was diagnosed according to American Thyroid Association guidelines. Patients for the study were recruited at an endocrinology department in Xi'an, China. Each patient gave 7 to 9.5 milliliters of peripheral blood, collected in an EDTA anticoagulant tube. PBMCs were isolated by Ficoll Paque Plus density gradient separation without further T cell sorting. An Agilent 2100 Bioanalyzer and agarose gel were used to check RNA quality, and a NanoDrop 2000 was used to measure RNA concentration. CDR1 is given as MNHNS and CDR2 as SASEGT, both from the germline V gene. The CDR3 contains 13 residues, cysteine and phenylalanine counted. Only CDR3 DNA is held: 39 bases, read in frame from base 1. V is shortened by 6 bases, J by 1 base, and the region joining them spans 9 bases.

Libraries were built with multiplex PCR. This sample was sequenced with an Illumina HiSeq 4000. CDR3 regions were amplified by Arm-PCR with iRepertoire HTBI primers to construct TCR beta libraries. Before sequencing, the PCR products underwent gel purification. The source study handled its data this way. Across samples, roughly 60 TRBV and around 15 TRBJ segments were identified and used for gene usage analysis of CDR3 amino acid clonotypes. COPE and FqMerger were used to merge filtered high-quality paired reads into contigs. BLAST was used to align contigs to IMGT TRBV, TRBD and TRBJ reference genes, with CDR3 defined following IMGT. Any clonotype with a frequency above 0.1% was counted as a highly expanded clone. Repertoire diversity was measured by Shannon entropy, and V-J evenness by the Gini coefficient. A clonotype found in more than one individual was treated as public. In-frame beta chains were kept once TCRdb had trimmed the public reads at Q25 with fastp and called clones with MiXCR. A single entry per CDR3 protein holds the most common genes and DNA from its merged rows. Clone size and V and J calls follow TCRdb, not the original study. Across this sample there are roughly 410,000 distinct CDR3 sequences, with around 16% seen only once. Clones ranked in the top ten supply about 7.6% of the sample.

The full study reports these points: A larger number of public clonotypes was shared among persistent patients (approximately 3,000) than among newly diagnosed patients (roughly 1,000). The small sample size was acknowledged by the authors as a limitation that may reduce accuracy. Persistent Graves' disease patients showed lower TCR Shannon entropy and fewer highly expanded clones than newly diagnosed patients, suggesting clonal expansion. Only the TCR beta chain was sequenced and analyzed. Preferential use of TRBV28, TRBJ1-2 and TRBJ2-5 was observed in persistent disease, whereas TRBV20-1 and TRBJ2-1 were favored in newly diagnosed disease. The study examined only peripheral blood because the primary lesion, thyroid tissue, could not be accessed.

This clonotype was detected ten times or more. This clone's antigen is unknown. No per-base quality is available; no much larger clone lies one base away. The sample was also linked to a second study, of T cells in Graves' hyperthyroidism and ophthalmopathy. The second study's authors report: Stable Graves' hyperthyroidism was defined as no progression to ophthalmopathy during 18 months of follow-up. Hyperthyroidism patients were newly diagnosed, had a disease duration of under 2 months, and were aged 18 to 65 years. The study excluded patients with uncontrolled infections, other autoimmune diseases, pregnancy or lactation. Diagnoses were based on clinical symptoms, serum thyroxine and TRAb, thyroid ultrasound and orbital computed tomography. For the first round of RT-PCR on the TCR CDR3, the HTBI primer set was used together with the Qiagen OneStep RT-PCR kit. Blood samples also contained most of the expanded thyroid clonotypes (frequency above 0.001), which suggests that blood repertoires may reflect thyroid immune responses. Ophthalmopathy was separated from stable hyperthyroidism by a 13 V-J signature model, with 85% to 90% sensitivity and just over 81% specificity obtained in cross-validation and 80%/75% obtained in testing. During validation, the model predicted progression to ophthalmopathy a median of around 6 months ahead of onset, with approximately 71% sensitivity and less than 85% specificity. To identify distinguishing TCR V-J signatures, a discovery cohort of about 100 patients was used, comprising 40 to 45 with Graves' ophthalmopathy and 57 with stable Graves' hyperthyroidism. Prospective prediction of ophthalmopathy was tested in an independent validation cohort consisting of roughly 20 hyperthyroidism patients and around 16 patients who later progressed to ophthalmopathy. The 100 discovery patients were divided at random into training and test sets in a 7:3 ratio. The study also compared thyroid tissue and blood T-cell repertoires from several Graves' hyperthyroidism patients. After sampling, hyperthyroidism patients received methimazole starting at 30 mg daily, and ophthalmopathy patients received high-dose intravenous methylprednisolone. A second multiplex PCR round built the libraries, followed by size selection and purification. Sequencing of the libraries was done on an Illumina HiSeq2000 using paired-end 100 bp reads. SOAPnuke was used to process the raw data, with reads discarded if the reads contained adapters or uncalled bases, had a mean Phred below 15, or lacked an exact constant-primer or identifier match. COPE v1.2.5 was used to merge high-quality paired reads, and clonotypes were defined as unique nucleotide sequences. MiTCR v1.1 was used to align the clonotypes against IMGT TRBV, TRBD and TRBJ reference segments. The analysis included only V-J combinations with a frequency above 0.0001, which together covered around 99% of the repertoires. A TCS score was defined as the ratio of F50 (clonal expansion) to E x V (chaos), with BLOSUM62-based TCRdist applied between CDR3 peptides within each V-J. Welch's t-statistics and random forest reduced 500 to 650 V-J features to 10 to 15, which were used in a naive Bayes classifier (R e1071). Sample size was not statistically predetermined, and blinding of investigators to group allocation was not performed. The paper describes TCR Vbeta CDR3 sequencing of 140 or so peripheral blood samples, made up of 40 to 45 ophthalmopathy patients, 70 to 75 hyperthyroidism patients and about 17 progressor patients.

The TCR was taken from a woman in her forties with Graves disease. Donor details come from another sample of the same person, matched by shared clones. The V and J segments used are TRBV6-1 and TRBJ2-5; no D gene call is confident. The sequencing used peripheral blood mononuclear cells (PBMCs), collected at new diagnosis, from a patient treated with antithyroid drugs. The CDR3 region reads CASSLAPQETQYF. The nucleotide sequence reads TGTGCCAGCAGCTTGGCCCCCCAAGAGACCCAGTACTTC.